The 12 T cell receptor beta chains reported below all come from one sample, sequenced in a study of shared clonotypes between healthy human individuals. Measured with immunoSEQ multiplex PCR; TCRdb has only the in-frame clones, and not every one. The table lists roughly 2.6 million clones, more than 80% of them singletons. The sample comprised naive CD4+ T cells sorted from blood. Subset indicated: CD45RA+ positively selected. Every receptor here comes from a man in his late teens or twenties in good health.

This chain joins TRBV10-1 and TRBJ2-1; 10 positions match TRBD1. The J segment lost 8 bases and the V segment lost 8 bases, leaving 15 bases of the junction unmatched. The germline gives CDR1 WNHNN, CDR2 SYGVQD (reference sequence). The CDR3 is made up of 16 amino acids. The CDR3 region has the DNA TGCGCCAGCGGAGACAGGGGGCGCGGTTATGTCGATGAGCAGTTCTTC. This sequence encodes CASGDRGRGYVDEQFF.

The table lists this clone with a count of one. The genes are TRBV10-3 and TRBJ2-3; D unclear. The CDR3 sequence is 16 residues long. Germline V gives CDR1 ENHRY, CDR2 SYGVKD. Trimming shortened V by 0 bases and J by 0 bases, and 10 bases separated the two germline ends. CDR3: CAISESRPTSTDTQYF. CDR3 nucleotides: TGTGCCATCAGTGAGTCGAGGCCTACTAGCACAGATACGCAGTATTTT.

The chain is built from TRBV28 and TRBJ2-7; 7 positions agree with TRBD2. With V trimmed by 6 bases and J by 7 bases, 12 bases remained unmatched. Per the germline V gene, CDR1 is MDHEN and CDR2 is SYDVKM. This CDR3 contains 14 residues. CDR3 region: CASRGEGFFSEQYF. CDR3 DNA sequence: TGTGCCAGCAGAGGGGAGGGATTTTTCTCGGAGCAGTACTTC.

This clone showed up just once. This chain connects TRBV5-1 to TRBJ2-1; D might be TRBD1 (6 bases). CDR1 is SGHRS, CDR2 YFSETQ, per germline. V was shortened by 7 bases and J by 10 bases, with 12 bases between the two germline ends. There are 11 residues in the CDR3. The CDR3: CASGEQGEQFF. DNA of the CDR3: TGCGCCAGCGGGGAACAGGGAGAGCAGTTCTTC.

The chain joins TRBV5-1 to TRBJ2-2; D possibly corresponds to TRBD1 (6 bases). Trimming removed 1 base at V and 5 bases at J, with 12 bases between. The germline gives CDR1 SGHRS, CDR2 YFSETQ. There are 15 residues in the CDR3. CDR3 residues: CASSLQGLVTGELFF. In nucleotides, the CDR3 is TGCGCCAGCAGCTTGCAGGGGCTCGTTACCGGGGAGCTGTTTTTT.

In DNA, the CDR3 is TGCAGTGCTGGCCTGAACACTGAAGCTTTCTTT. This sequence encodes CSAGLNTEAFF. The rearrangement joins TRBV20-1 to TRBJ1-1; the D is unclear. The length of the CDR3 is 11 residues. CDR1 is DFQATT, CDR2 SNEGSKA, per germline (reference sequence). Trimming stripped 5 bases from V and 0 bases from J, with 4 bases between.

The rearrangement joins TRBV5-1 to TRBJ1-1; D gene uncertain. V dropped 7 bases and J dropped 0 bases, with 7 bases sitting between them. CDR1 is SGHRS and CDR2 is YFSETQ in the germline V gene. There are 12 residues in the CDR3. The CDR3 protein is CASGQLNTEAFF. The CDR3 DNA follows: TGCGCCAGCGGTCAATTGAACACTGAAGCTTTCTTT.

The chain combines TRBV15 with TRBJ2-7, with no clear D. The CDR3 has 15 amino acids. The V end was cut by 0 bases, the J end by 5 bases, with 14 bases between. Germline-derived CDR1 and CDR2 are LNHNV and YYDKDF (reference sequence). The CDR3 reads CATSRDPAKGHEQYF. CDR3 nucleotides: TGTGCCACCAGCAGAGATCCTGCTAAGGGCCACGAGCAGTACTTC.

J is TRBJ1-3 and V is TRBV5-6, with unresolved D. Germline-derived CDR1 and CDR2 are SGHDT and YYEEEE. Between the trimmed V and J ends, which lost 1 base and 2 bases, there was a span of 10 bases. The CDR3 is made up of 15 amino acids. The CDR3 nucleotides read TGTGCCAGCAGCTTGATGGGGAGACCTGGAAACACCATATATTTT. Amino acid sequence: CASSLMGRPGNTIYF.

This clone has only one observation. The chain employs TRBV15 and TRBJ1-5; D gene ambiguous. With 4 bases removed from V and 5 bases from J, the gap between germline ends came to 9 bases. The CDR3 length is 13 residues. CDR1 is LNHNV and CDR2 is YYDKDF in the germline V gene (reference sequence). The CDR3 region is CATSTPDDQPQHF. CDR3 DNA: TGTGCCACCAGCACTCCAGATGATCAGCCCCAGCATTTT.

The chain combines TRBV19 with TRBJ1-1; 11 nucleotides agree with TRBD1. This CDR3 is 15 amino acids long. V lost 11 bases, J lost 1 base, and 9 bases stayed unmatched. Germline V lookup: CDR1 LNHDA, CDR2 SQIVND (reference sequence). The CDR3 nucleotides read TGTGCCTCCCTCGGACAGGGGGCGGGGAACACTGAAGCTTTCTTT. Translating it yields CASLGQGAGNTEAFF.

The chain carries TRBV11-2 and TRBJ2-3; D is uncertain. The CDR3 is 15 amino acids. Germline lookup yields CDR1 SGHAT and CDR2 FQNNGV. Trimming stripped 1 base from V and 6 bases from J, with 14 bases between. The CDR3 here is CASSLGLRAPDTQYF. CDR3 coding DNA: TGTGCCAGCAGCTTAGGCCTCCGGGCCCCGGATACGCAGTATTTT.